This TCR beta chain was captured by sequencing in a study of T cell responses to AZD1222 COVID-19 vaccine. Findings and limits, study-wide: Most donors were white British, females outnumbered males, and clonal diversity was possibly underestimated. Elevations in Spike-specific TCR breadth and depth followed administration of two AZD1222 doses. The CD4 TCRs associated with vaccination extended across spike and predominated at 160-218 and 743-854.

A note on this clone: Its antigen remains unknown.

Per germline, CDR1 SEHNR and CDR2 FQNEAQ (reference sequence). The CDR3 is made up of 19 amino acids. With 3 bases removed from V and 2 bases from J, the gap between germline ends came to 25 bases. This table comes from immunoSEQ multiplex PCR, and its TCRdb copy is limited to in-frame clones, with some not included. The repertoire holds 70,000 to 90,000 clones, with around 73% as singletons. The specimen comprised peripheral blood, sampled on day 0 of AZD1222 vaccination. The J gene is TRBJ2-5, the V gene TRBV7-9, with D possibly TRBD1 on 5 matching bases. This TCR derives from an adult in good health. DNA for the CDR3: TGTGCCAGCAGCTTGCCCACAGGAAATTATCTAACAGGACAAGAGACCCAGTACTTC. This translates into CASSLPTGNYLTGQETQYF.